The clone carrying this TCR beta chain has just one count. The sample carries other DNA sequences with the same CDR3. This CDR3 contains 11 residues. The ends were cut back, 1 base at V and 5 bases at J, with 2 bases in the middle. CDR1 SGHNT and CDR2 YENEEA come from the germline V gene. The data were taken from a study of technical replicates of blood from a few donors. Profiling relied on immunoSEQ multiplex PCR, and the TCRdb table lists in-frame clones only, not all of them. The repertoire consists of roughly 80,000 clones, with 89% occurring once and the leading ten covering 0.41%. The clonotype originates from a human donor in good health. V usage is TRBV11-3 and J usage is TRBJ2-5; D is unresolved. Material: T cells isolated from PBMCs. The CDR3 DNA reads TGTGCCAGCAGCTTAGCTGAGACCCAGTACTTC. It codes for CASSLAETQYF.